The next 4 T cell receptor beta chains were all read from a single sample in a study of T cells after posttransplantation cyclophosphamide. The naive gate required viable CD3+CD4+ or CD3+CD8+ cells with CCR7+CD45RA+CD45RO-CD95-CD27+CD28+ phenotype. Produced via immunoSEQ multiplex PCR; TCRdb's table is partial and in-frame only. The repertoire includes about 16,000 clones, around 95% of them detected once, and approximately 0.25% sits in the top ten. What was sequenced was naive CD4+ T cells sorted from blood. The origin of the receptors is a woman between 50 and 59 years old in good health and a related stem cell transplant donor.

A single count supports this clone. The genes are TRBV29-1 and TRBJ1-5; maybe TRBD1 (5 bases). The CDR3 consists of 12 residues. The germline gives CDR1 SQVTM, CDR2 ANQGSEA. Trimming took off 4 bases at V and 4 bases at J, with 8 bases between the two ends. The CDR3 DNA sequence: TGCAGCGTTGGAGCAGGGAATCAGCCCCAGCATTTT. Translation gives CSVGAGNQPQHF.

V is TRBV14 and J is TRBJ1-2, with a possible D match to TRBD1 (6 bases). In germline, CDR1 is SGHDN, CDR2 FVKESK. The CDR3 runs 15 residues. V lost 4 bases and J lost 4, with 16 bases in between. The CDR3 nucleotides read TGTGCCAGCAGCCCTACAGGGAATCCGGCCTATGGCTACACCTTC. Translating gives CASSPTGNPAYGYTF. The whole variable domain, remainder taken from reference TRBV14 and TRBJ1-2, is EAGVTQFPSHSVIEKGQTVTLRCDPISGHDNLYWYRRVMGKEIKFLLHFVKESKQDESGMPNNRFLAERTGGTYSTLKVQPAELEDSGVYFCASSPTGNPAYGYTFGSGTRLTVV.

This clone was seen only a few times. The V gene is TRBV10-3, the J gene TRBJ1-5; D is perhaps TRBD1 (5 bases). The CDR3 is 13 residues long. Germline V gene sequence: CDR1 ENHRY, CDR2 SYGVKD. V lost 6 bases to trimming and J lost 3 bases, with 9 bases between them. The CDR3 nucleotides are TGTGCCATCAGGCAGGGTCACAATCAGCCCCAGCATTTT. It encodes CAIRQGHNQPQHF.

The chain links TRBV9 to TRBJ2-5, with D maybe TRBD2 (6 bases). V was cut by 4 bases and J by 2 bases, with 18 bases left in between. CDR1 is SGDLS, CDR2 YYNGEE, per germline. This CDR3 has 16 residues. Written as DNA, the CDR3 is TGTGCCAGCAGCATGGGAGGAGGGAGAGGGCAAGAGACCCAGTACTTC. Translated: CASSMGGGRGQETQYF.